A single sample is the source of the 3 T cell receptor beta chains below, sequenced in a study of T cells in localized non-small cell lung cancer. Sequenced by immunoSEQ multiplex PCR; TCRdb stores in-frame clones only, minus some. Found here are more than 1,500 clones, about 24% of them singletons; the top ten hold about 11%. The sample here was lung tumor tissue, taken before any cancer treatment. The receptors come from a woman between 35 and 70 years old with stage III lung adenocarcinoma.

The gene calls are TRBV6-8 and TRBJ2-7; D not resolved. Per the germline V gene, CDR1 is MNHGY and CDR2 is SAAAGT. The germline V and J ends were trimmed by 2 bases and 4 bases, with 9 bases remaining between them. The CDR3 loop spans 13 amino acids. The CDR3 sequence: CASSYGVGYEQYF. DNA of the CDR3: TGTGCCAGCAGTTACGGGGTTGGGTACGAGCAGTACTTC.

This chain joins TRBV13 and TRBJ1-2; D ambiguous. Germline loops: CDR1 PRHDT, CDR2 FYEKMQ (reference sequence). This CDR3 contains 13 residues. The germline V and J ends were trimmed by 0 bases and 7 bases, with 9 bases remaining between them. DNA for the CDR3: TGTGCCAGCAGCTTAGGGCGTACGGGTGGCTACACCTTC. It specifies CASSLGRTGGYTF. The full variable domain, with the rest looked up from reference TRBV13 and TRBJ1-2, is AAGVIQSPRHLIKEKRETATLKCYPIPRHDTVYWYQQGPGQDPQFLISFYEKMQSDKGSIPDRFSAQQFSDYHSELNMSSLELGDSALYFCASSLGRTGGYTFGSGTRLTVV.

The chain uses TRBV30 and TRBJ1-5; possibly TRBD1 for D (5 bases). The CDR3 length is 12 residues. Between the trimmed V and J ends, which lost 6 bases and 4 bases, there was a span of 10 bases. CDR1 GTSNPN and CDR2 SVGIG come from the germline V gene (reference sequence). CDR3 sequence reads: CACSEGNQPQHF. CDR3 sequence (DNA): TGTGCCTGCTCGGAGGGGAATCAGCCCCAGCATTTT.